The T cell receptor (beta chain) described here comes from a study of technical replicates of blood from a handful of donors. Assay: immunoSEQ multiplex PCR; the TCRdb copy retains only in-frame clones and omits some. This table has 81,000 or so clones, 90% to 98% appearing once. Germline loops: CDR1 SGHAT, CDR2 FQDESV (reference sequence). CDR3 length: 14 amino acids. Trimming at V came to 7 bases and at J to 1 base, leaving 5 bases not matched to a gene. This chain joins TRBV11-1 and TRBJ2-3, with 7 bases identical to TRBD1. Sequencing was performed on T cells isolated from PBMCs. The origin of this receptor is a human donor in good health. CDR3 in DNA: TGTGCCAGCAAATTTACAGGGGGCACAGATACGCAGTATTTT. Encoded protein: CASKFTGGTDTQYF.